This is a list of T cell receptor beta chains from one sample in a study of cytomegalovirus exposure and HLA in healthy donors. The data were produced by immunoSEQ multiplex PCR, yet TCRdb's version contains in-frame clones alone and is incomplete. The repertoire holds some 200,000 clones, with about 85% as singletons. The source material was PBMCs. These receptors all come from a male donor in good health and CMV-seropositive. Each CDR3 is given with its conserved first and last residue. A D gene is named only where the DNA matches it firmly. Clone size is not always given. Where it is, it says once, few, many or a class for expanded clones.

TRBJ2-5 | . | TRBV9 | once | CASSDPRTPGETQYF | TGTGCCAGCAGCGATCCCCGGACCCCGGGGGAGACCCAGTACTTC
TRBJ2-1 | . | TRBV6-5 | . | CASSQDYNEQFF | TGTGCCAGCAGTCAGGACTACAATGAGCAGTTCTTC
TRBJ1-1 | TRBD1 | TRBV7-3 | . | CASSPRDRNTEAFF | TGTGCCAGCAGCCCCCGGGACAGAAACACTGAAGCTTTCTTT
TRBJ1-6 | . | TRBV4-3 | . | CASSQELAAPLHF | TGCGCCAGCAGCCAAGAATTGGCCGCTCCCCTCCACTTT
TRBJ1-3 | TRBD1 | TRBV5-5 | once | CASSAGQASGNTIYF | TGTGCCAGCAGCGCCGGACAGGCCTCTGGAAACACCATATATTTT
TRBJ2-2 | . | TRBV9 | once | CASSVREAGELFF | TGTGCCAGCAGCGTCAGAGAGGCCGGGGAGCTGTTTTTT
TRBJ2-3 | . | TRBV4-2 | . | CASTPTENTDTQYF | TGTGCCAGCACCCCCACCGAGAATACAGATACGCAGTATTTT
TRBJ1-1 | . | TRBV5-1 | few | CASSFAGHEAFF | TGCGCCAGCAGCTTTGCGGGGCATGAAGCTTTCTTT
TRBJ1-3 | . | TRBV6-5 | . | CASSYSAGSGGNTIYF | TGTGCCAGCAGTTACTCAGCCGGCTCGGGTGGAAACACCATATATTTT
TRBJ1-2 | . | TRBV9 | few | CASSVEGDPYGYTF | TGTGCCAGCAGCGTAGAGGGGGACCCCTATGGCTACACCTTC
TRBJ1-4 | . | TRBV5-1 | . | CASSSMGNEKLFF | TGCGCCAGCAGCTCTATGGGCAATGAAAAACTGTTTTTT
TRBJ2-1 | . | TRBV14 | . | CASSQVGGSYNEQFF | TGTGCCAGCAGCCAAGTCGGGGGCTCCTACAATGAGCAGTTCTTC
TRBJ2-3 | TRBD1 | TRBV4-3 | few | CASSQWAGQGTDTQYF | TGCGCCAGCAGCCAATGGGCGGGACAGGGGACAGATACGCAGTATTTT
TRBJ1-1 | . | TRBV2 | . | CASSVQFGTEAFF | TGTGCCAGCAGTGTACAGTTCGGCACTGAAGCTTTCTTT
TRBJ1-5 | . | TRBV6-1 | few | CASRRVTGNQPQHF | TGTGCCAGCAGGAGGGTGACGGGGAATCAGCCCCAGCATTTT
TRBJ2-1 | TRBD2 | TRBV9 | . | CASSVGGGGAYNEQFF | TGTGCCAGCAGCGTAGGCGGCGGGGGGGCCTACAATGAGCAGTTCTTC
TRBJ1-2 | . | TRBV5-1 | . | CASSLTAEPYTF | TGCGCCAGCAGCCTCACGGCGGAACCCTACACCTTC
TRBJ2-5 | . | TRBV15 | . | CATSRDSRSKGPQYF | TGTGCCACCAGCAGAGATAGCCGTTCGAAAGGCCCACAGTACTTC
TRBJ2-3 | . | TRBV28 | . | CASSLERLGQYF | TGTGCCAGCAGTTTAGAACGTCTCGGGCAGTATTTT
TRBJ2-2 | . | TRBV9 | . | CASSTGGETGELFF | TGTGCCAGCAGCACTGGAGGGGAAACCGGGGAGCTGTTTTTT
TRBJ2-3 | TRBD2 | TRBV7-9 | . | CASEWIAGRTDTQYF | TGTGCCAGCGAGTGGATAGCGGGACGCACAGATACGCAGTATTTT
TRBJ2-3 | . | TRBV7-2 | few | CASSPRHDLADTQYF | TGTGCCAGCAGCCCGAGGCATGATTTAGCAGATACGCAGTATTTT
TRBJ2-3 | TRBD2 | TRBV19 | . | CASRAGVPDTQYF | TGTGCCAGTCGAGCGGGAGTCCCAGATACGCAGTATTTT
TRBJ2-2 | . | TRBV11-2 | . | CASSLGRGPSGELFF | TGTGCCAGCAGCTTAGGGCGGGGCCCGTCCGGGGAGCTGTTTTTT
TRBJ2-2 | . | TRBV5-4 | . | CASSLAGTGELFF | TGTGCCAGCAGCTTAGCTGGCACCGGGGAGCTGTTTTTT
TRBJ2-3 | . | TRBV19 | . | CASSIGIGTDTQYF | TGTGCCAGTAGTATAGGAATAGGCACAGATACGCAGTATTTT
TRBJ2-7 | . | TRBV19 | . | CASRTGPDSRGEQYF | TGTGCCAGTAGAACGGGTCCCGACTCAAGGGGCGAGCAGTACTTC
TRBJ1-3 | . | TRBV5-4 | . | CASSAGTTGNTIYF | TGTGCCAGCAGCGCCGGGACAACTGGAAACACCATATATTTT
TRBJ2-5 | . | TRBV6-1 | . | CASRDLGQNQETQYF | TGTGCCAGCAGAGACCTCGGACAGAACCAAGAGACCCAGTACTTC
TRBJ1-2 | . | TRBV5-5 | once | CASSSGDYGYTF | TGTGCCAGCAGCTCCGGGGACTATGGCTACACCTTC
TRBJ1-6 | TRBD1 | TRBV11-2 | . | CASSLRGQVNSPLHF | TGTGCCAGCAGCTTAAGGGGACAGGTGAATTCACCCCTCCACTTT
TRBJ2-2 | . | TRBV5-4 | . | CASSSYLRSTGELFF | TGTGCCAGCAGCTCTTACCTTAGATCCACCGGGGAGCTGTTTTTT
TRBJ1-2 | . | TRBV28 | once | CASSFTGGVGYTF | TGTGCCAGCAGCTTTACGGGGGGAGTCGGCTACACCTTC
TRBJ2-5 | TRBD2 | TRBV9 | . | CASSNYGGSGRIETQYF | TGTGCCAGCAGCAACTACGGGGGAAGCGGGAGGATAGAGACCCAGTACTTC
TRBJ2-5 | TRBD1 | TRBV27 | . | CASRPDRAQETQYF | TGTGCCAGCAGACCCGACAGGGCCCAAGAGACCCAGTACTTC
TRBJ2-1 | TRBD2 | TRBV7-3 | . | CASSPSSGSADEQFF | TGTGCCAGCAGCCCATCTAGCGGGAGTGCGGATGAGCAGTTCTTC
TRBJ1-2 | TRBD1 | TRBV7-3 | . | CASSPGTGGAGYGYTF | TGTGCCAGCAGCCCCGGGACAGGGGGCGCTGGATATGGCTACACCTTC
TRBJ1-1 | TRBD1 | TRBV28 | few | CACGGDRLPLGTEAFF | TGTGCCTGTGGGGGGGACAGGCTACCACTTGGGACTGAAGCTTTCTTT
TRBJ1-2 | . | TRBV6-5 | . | CASSRGPGTGYTF | TGTGCCAGCAGCCGTGGGCCCGGAACTGGCTACACCTTC
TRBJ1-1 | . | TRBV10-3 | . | CAISATEYTEAFF | TGTGCCATCAGTGCCACAGAATACACTGAAGCTTTCTTT
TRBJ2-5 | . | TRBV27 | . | CASSLSRQETQYF | TGTGCCAGCAGTTTATCGCGTCAAGAGACCCAGTACTTC
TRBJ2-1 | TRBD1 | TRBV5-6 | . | CASSFRQGKYYNEQFF | TGTGCCAGCAGCTTTAGACAGGGGAAGTACTACAATGAGCAGTTCTTC
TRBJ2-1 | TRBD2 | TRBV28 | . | CASSKRTSGSYHNEQFF | TGTGCCAGCAGTAAACGGACTAGCGGGAGTTATCACAATGAGCAGTTCTTC
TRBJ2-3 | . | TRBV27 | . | CASSLSLGMTQYF | TGTGCCAGCAGTTTATCGCTAGGAATGACGCAGTATTTT
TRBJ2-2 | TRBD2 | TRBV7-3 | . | CASSLSGGGNTGELFF | TGTGCCAGCAGCTTAAGCGGGGGGGGGAACACCGGGGAGCTGTTTTTT
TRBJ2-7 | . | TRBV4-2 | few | CASSQAASGRYEQYF | TGTGCCAGCAGCCAAGCGGCCTCAGGGCGCTACGAGCAGTACTTC
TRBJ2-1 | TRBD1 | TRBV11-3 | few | CASSLEGTGIYNEQFF | TGTGCCAGCAGCTTAGAAGGGACAGGGATTTACAATGAGCAGTTCTTC